Presented here are 17 T cell receptor beta chains from one specimen sequenced in a study of persistence of HIV-infected CD4 T cells. The stimulus was lysate of CMV-infected fibroblasts, around 9.3 ug/mL. CD4+ T cells upregulating both CD40 ligand and CD69 were sorted as responding cells. Antigens of these TCRs are unknown. The immunoSEQ assay was version 4, run in survey mode. Some clones are missing from TCRdb's copy, which holds only in-frame ones; the method was immunoSEQ multiplex PCR. This sample yields about 15,000 clones, of which about three quarters are seen a single time; roughly a sixth belongs to the top ten. This sample comprised CD4+ T cells sorted from PBMCs after approximately 18-hour stimulation, obtained from a patient who received antiretroviral therapy. The receptor source for this set is an adult man with HIV who was CMV-seropositive.

The chain uses TRBV19 and TRBJ2-3; D gene ambiguous. Germline V lookup: CDR1 LNHDA, CDR2 SQIVND (reference sequence). V lost 6 bases to trimming and J lost 0 bases, with 16 bases between them. This CDR3 region has 16 residues. CDR3 in amino acids: CASSPLAVLSTDTQYF. As DNA, the CDR3 is TGTGCCAGTAGCCCCTTGGCGGTCCTTAGCACAGATACGCAGTATTTT.

The rearrangement links TRBV9 to TRBJ2-3; 7 bases fit TRBD1. Per the germline V gene, CDR1 is SGDLS and CDR2 is YYNGEE. The CDR3 extends over 15 amino acids. J lost 3 bases, V lost 4 bases, and 8 bases had no gene match. In nucleotides, the CDR3 is TGTGCCAGCAGCCGGAAAGGGGGCTGGACAGATACGCAGTATTTT. Protein sequence: CASSRKGGWTDTQYF.

This clone was observed a few times. The rearrangement links TRBV6-5 to TRBJ1-5; TRBD1 matches at 9 bases. Per germline, CDR1 MNHEY and CDR2 SVGAGI. V lost 6 bases, J lost 7 bases, and 7 bases stayed unmatched. The CDR3 extends over 14 amino acids. The DNA for the CDR3 is TGTGCCAGCAGGAGGACAGGGGTTGGACAGCCCCAGCATTTT. Translating gives CASRRTGVGQPQHF.

The chain recombines TRBV6-5 with TRBJ2-7; tentatively, D is TRBD1 or TRBD2 (5 bases each). V lost 6 bases, J lost 4 bases, and 16 bases lay in between. The CDR3 is 14 residues long. The germline gives CDR1 MNHEY, CDR2 SVGAGI. The CDR3 bases are TGTGCCAGCAGCTATCGGGACGGTTTATACGAGCAGTACTTC. It specifies CASSYRDGLYEQYF.

This clone was detected a few times. The chain joins TRBV9 to TRBJ1-2, with a weak D call TRBD1 (5 bases). This CDR3 comprises 13 residues. Germline lookup yields CDR1 SGDLS and CDR2 YYNGEE. The V and J ends lost 3 bases and 2 bases respectively, with 8 bases between them. CDR3 bases: TGTGCCAGCAGCGCCGGGACCAACTATGGCTACACCTTC. As protein: CASSAGTNYGYTF. The variable domain in full, completed from reference TRBV9 and TRBJ1-2, reads DSGVTQTPKHLITATGQRVTLRCSPRSGDLSVYWYQQSLDQGLQFLIQYYNGEERAKGNILERFSAQQFPDLHSELNLSSLELGDSALYFCASSAGTNYGYTFGSGTRLTVV.

The chain employs TRBV19 and TRBJ2-6; 7 bases align to TRBD2. Looked up from germline, CDR1 is LNHDA and CDR2 is SQIVND (reference sequence). CDR3 length: 17 amino acids. Trimming removed 3 bases from V and 2 bases from J; junction bases left unmatched: 7. The DNA for the CDR3 is TGTGCCAGTAGTATTAGAGGTAGCGGGCCTGGGGCCAACGTCCTGACTTTC. Residues: CASSIRGSGPGANVLTF.

This clone occurred a few times. J is TRBJ2-1 and V is TRBV3-1 (or the pseudogene TRBV3-2); 11 bases are shared with TRBD1. V shed 8 bases and J 4 bases; nucleotides not matched to a gene: 4. This CDR3 is 14 amino acids long. In germline, CDR1 is LGHDT, CDR2 YNNKEL (reference sequence). The CDR3 region has the DNA TGTGCCAGCGCGGACAGGGGGCAGTACAATGAGCAGTTCTTC. Amino acid sequence: CASADRGQYNEQFF.

CDR3 amino acids: CASSLSDGKASYEQYF. The CDR3 nucleotides read TGTGCCAGCAGCTTATCGGACGGGAAGGCCTCCTACGAGCAGTACTTC. The chain links TRBV7-8 to TRBJ2-7, with D perhaps TRBD2 (5 bases). There are 16 residues in the CDR3. Trimming stripped 2 bases from V and 0 bases from J, with 14 bases between. Germline loops: CDR1 SGHVS, CDR2 FQNEAQ.

The chain employs TRBV10-3 and TRBJ1-2; TRBD1 aligns across 9 bases. The CDR3 is made up of 12 amino acids. Germline trimming cut 4 bases from V and 7 bases from J; bases unmatched to any gene: 1. Germline-derived CDR1 and CDR2 are ENHRY and SYGVKD. The CDR3 sequence: CAISGTGVGYTF. CDR3 nucleotides: TGTGCCATCAGTGGGACAGGGGTTGGCTACACCTTC.

The chain recombines TRBV6-5 with TRBJ1-1; a weak D match, TRBD1 (5 bases). CDR3 length: 14 residues. V lost 2 bases and J 7 bases, leaving 14 bases between the germline ends. Germline lookup yields CDR1 MNHEY and CDR2 SVGAGI. The CDR3 nucleotides are TGTGCCAGCAGTTACGCGGAGGGACTGGGTGAAGCTTTCTTT. This translates into CASSYAEGLGEAFF.

This clone was detected a few times. Here the CDR3 reads CASSRTGGTEAFF. Written as DNA, the CDR3 is TGTGCCAGCAGTCGGACAGGGGGGACTGAAGCTTTCTTT. The chain uses TRBV28 and TRBJ1-1; 10 bases are shared with TRBD1. The V gene end was trimmed by 5 bases and the J gene end by 5 bases; junction bases not matched to a gene: 2. Germline values: CDR1 MDHEN, CDR2 SYDVKM. The CDR3 loop spans 13 amino acids. Based on the CDR3 plus reference TRBV28 and TRBJ1-1, the full variable domain is DVKVTQSSRYLVKRTGEKVFLECVQDMDHENMFWYRQDPGLGLRLIYFSYDVKMKEKGDIPEGYSVSREKKERFSLILESASTNQTSMYLCASSRTGGTEAFFGQGTRLTVV.

J is TRBJ2-1 and V is TRBV9, with D maybe TRBD1 (6 bases). The CDR3 is 14 amino acids. Germline assignment: CDR1 SGDLS and CDR2 YYNGEE. V lost 0 bases to trimming and J lost 5 bases, with 9 bases between them. DNA for the CDR3: TGTGCCAGCAGCGTAGGGAGACAGGACAATGAGCAGTTCTTC. Translating it yields CASSVGRQDNEQFF.

Only a few counts were recorded for this clone. The gene calls are TRBV3-1 (or the pseudogene TRBV3-2) and TRBJ1-3, with TRBD1 identical over 8 bases. The J segment lost 4 bases and the V segment lost 4 bases, leaving 3 bases of the junction unmatched. The CDR3 covers 14 residues. Germline V CDR1 and CDR2: LGHDT, YNNKEL (reference sequence). CDR3 in amino acids: CASSPTGVGNTIYF. The CDR3 coding sequence is TGTGCCAGCAGCCCGACAGGGGTCGGAAACACCATATATTTT.

The V gene is TRBV7-9, the J gene TRBJ2-4; 11 bases fit TRBD2. Germline-derived CDR1 and CDR2 are SEHNR and FQNEAQ (reference sequence). The CDR3 sequence is 17 residues long. Trimming cost V 5 bases and J 3 bases; bases outside gene matches: 9. CDR3 DNA: TGTGCCAGCAGCCAATATAGCGGGGGGGCCGTCAAAAACATTCAGTACTTC. Translation: CASSQYSGGAVKNIQYF.

For the CDR3, the DNA is TGTGCCAGCAGTTACTTCCCCTATAATTCACCCCTCCACTTT. Translating it yields CASSYFPYNSPLHF. This sequence joins TRBV6-6 and TRBJ1-6, with D uncertain. The germline V and J ends were trimmed by 1 base and 2 bases, with 3 bases remaining between them. Germline assignment: CDR1 MNHNY and CDR2 SVGAGI (reference sequence). The CDR3 is 14 residues long.

The rearrangement uses TRBV5-8 and TRBJ2-1; TRBD2 matches at 12 bases. CDR1 and CDR2 (germline): SGHTS, YDEGEE. After removal of 4 bases from V and 10 bases from J, the junction contained 15 bases not matched to a gene. The CDR3 length is 17 residues. CDR3 coding DNA: TGTGCCAGCAGCCTATCCCCCCCTAGCGGGGGGGCCGGCGAGCAGTTCTTC. This sequence encodes CASSLSPPSGGAGEQFF. Full variable domain (missing parts from reference TRBV5-8 and TRBJ2-1): EAGVTQSPTHLIKTRGQQATLRCSPISGHTSVYWYQQALGLGLQFLLWYDEGEERNRGNFPPRFSGRQFPNYSSELNVNALELEDSALYLCASSLSPPSGGAGEQFFGPGTRLTVL.

This clone was observed a single time. J is TRBJ1-2 and V is TRBV19; 9 bases agree with TRBD1. Germline CDR1 is LNHDA and CDR2 is SQIVND (reference sequence). V dropped 5 bases and J dropped 4; count of bases not matched to a gene: 14. The CDR3 length is 17 residues. Here the CDR3 reads CASSPRQGGLPSYGYTF. CDR3 in DNA: TGTGCCAGTAGTCCCCGACAGGGGGGGCTTCCCAGCTATGGCTACACCTTC.